The 32 T cell receptor beta chains below were found in one sample sequenced in a study of Graves' ophthalmopathy and Graves' hyperthyroidism. Scientists amplified the TCR beta CDR3 regions from RNA transcripts. RT-PCR in the first round used HTBI primers; a second-round multiplex PCR followed. TCRdb analysed the multiplex PCR reads with MiXCR anew, one entry per CDR3 protein. The sample lists a few hundred thousand distinct CDR3 sequences, 17% occurring once. The specimen was peripheral blood. Receptor source: an adult woman with stable Graves' hyperthyroidism.

The sample holds many counts of this clonotype. This rearrangement joins TRBV2 to TRBJ1-6; TRBD1 agrees at 9 bases. The CDR3 is 14 amino acids. Germline trimming cut 7 bases from V and 7 bases from J; bases unmatched to any gene: 5. Germline-derived CDR1 and CDR2 are SNHLY and FYNNEI. The CDR3 sequence: CASTRQGGNSPLHF. In DNA form, the CDR3 reads TGTGCCAGCACCAGACAGGGGGGGAATTCACCCCTCCACTTT. The variable domain in full, completed from reference TRBV2 and TRBJ1-6, reads EPEVTQTPSHQVTQMGQEVILRCVPISNHLYFYWYRQILGQKVEFLVSFYNNEISEKSEIFDDQFSVERPDGSNFTLKIRSTKLEDSAMYFCASTRQGGNSPLHFGNGTRLTVT.

This clonotype was counted at least ten times. J is TRBJ2-2 and V is TRBV20-1; TRBD1 aligns across 9 bases. The germline V gene encodes CDR1 DFQATT and CDR2 SNEGSKA (reference sequence). V lost 6 bases, J lost 4 bases, and 15 bases stayed unmatched. The CDR3 covers 17 residues. CDR3 amino acids: CSATGGFGQGTTGELFF. As DNA, the CDR3 is TGCAGTGCCACAGGCGGATTTGGACAGGGGACCACCGGGGAGCTGTTTTTT.

The J gene is TRBJ2-4, the V gene TRBV30; either TRBD1 or TRBD2 may fit D (5 bases each). Between the trimmed V and J ends, which lost 4 bases and 7 bases, there was a span of 29 bases. The CDR3 length is 18 residues. Germline lookup yields CDR1 GTSNPN and CDR2 SVGIG (reference sequence). The CDR3, as DNA: TGTGCCTGGATAAGAGGGGAACTGGAAGCGCGGATGAATAACATTCAGTACTTC. Amino acids: CAWIRGELEARMNNIQYF.

This chain links TRBV6-5 with TRBJ1-2, with no clear D. Germline CDR1 MNHEY, CDR2 SVGAGI. CDR3 length equals 14 residues. V dropped 2 bases and J dropped 3 bases, with 10 bases sitting between them. In nucleotides, the CDR3 is TGTGCCAGCAGTTACGGCGGGTTTGACTATGGCTACACCTTC. Encoded protein: CASSYGGFDYGYTF.

The gene calls are TRBV12-3 or TRBV12-4 and TRBJ2-2, with D perhaps matching TRBD1 (5 bases). Trimming removed 0 bases at V and 1 base at J, with 12 bases between. The CDR3 totals 17 residues. DNA for the CDR3: TGTGCCAGCAGTTTAGCGCTGGGGCGGCTGAACACCGGGGAGCTGTTTTTT. Protein sequence: CASSLALGRLNTGELFF.

This clonotype was counted a few times. This rearrangement joins TRBV4-1 to TRBJ1-2; D is perhaps TRBD1 (5 bases). V was trimmed by 5 bases and J by 7 bases, leaving 14 bases between them. CDR1 is MGHRA, CDR2 YSYEKL, per germline. The CDR3 spans 13 residues. CDR3 coding DNA: TGCGCCAGCAGCAAGCAGGGTCGGTCTGGCTACACCTTC. It translates to CASSKQGRSGYTF.

This clonotype was recorded at least ten times. CDR3 sequence (DNA): TGTGCCAGCAGACGCATCCAGGGTTCCGACACTGAAGCTTTCTTT. Translated: CASRRIQGSDTEAFF. This rearrangement joins TRBV6-2 or TRBV6-3 to TRBJ1-1; a possible D gene is TRBD1 (5 bases). The germline gives CDR1 MNHEY, CDR2 SVGEGT. The V and J ends lost 6 bases and 3 bases respectively, with 17 bases between them. The CDR3 is made up of 15 amino acids.

This clonotype was detected only a few times. The V call is TRBV30, the J call TRBJ2-7, with TRBD1 matching over 8 bases. Germline CDR1 and CDR2: GTSNPN and SVGIG (reference sequence). The CDR3 length is 13 residues. Here the CDR3 reads CATRGRASYEQYF. CDR3 DNA sequence: TGTGCTACCAGGGGGCGGGCCTCCTACGAGCAGTACTTC.

This clonotype was seen at least ten times. The chain links TRBV9 to TRBJ1-1; D unresolved. The CDR3 sequence is 15 residues long. Germline V gene data show CDR1 as SGDLS and CDR2 as YYNGEE. V was pared by 0 bases and J by 0 bases, with 9 bases between. Written as DNA, the CDR3 is TGTGCCAGCAGCGTAGGTTGGTCGATGAACACTGAAGCTTTCTTT. Its protein is CASSVGWSMNTEAFF.

This clonotype appeared a single time. The V gene is TRBV30, the J gene TRBJ1-1; D may be TRBD1 (5 bases). The CDR3 runs 13 residues. Germline V gene data show CDR1 as GTSNPN and CDR2 as SVGIG (reference sequence). V was cut by 1 base and J by 4 bases, with 10 bases left in between. In nucleotides, the CDR3 is TGTGCCTGGAGTGGGGACTCCTCCACTGAAGCTTTCTTT. It is translated as CAWSGDSSTEAFF. The variable domain in full, with the rest retrieved from reference TRBV30 and TRBJ1-1, is SQTIHQWPATLVQPVGSPLSLECTVEGTSNPNLYWYRQAAGRGLQLLFYSVGIGQISSEVPQNLSASRPQDRQFILSSKKLLLSDSGFYLCAWSGDSSTEAFFGQGTRLTVV.

J is TRBJ2-7 and V is TRBV12-3 or TRBV12-4; TRBD1 is a possible D gene (5 bases). The germline V and J ends were trimmed by 3 bases and 3 bases, with 15 bases remaining between them. The CDR3 sequence is 15 residues long. The CDR3 region is CASSFGSGQGYEQYF. The CDR3 DNA is TGTGCCAGCAGTTTTGGTTCCGGACAAGGCTACGAGCAGTACTTC.

The genes are TRBV4-1 and TRBJ2-2; D perhaps matches TRBD2 (7 bases). The CDR3 is 16 residues long. The V gene lost 4 bases and the J gene lost 5 bases, with 17 bases spanning the gap. Germline loops: CDR1 MGHRA, CDR2 YSYEKL. The CDR3 nucleotides are TGCGCCAGCAGCCCCTGGGGGGGGCCGGGGACCGGGGAGCTGTTTTTT. Amino acids: CASSPWGGPGTGELFF.

Ten or more counts support this clonotype. This chain connects TRBV2 to TRBJ2-4; possibly TRBD1 for D (6 bases). The CDR3 runs 13 residues. Germline values: CDR1 SNHLY, CDR2 FYNNEI. V lost 6 bases, J lost 2 bases, and 8 bases lay in between. This chain's CDR3 is CASSGQTKNIQYF. Written as DNA, the CDR3 is TGTGCCAGCAGCGGACAGACCAAAAACATTCAGTACTTC.

This clonotype was seen ten or more times. This chain links TRBV7-2 with TRBJ2-5; a weak D match, TRBD2 (7 bases). This CDR3 is built from 15 residues. Germline loops: CDR1 SGHTA, CDR2 FQGNSA. The V end lost 6 bases, the J end lost 2 bases, and 16 bases lay between the germline ends. CDR3 region: CASSRGAGAQETQYF. DNA for the CDR3: TGTGCCAGCAGTCGGGGGGCGGGAGCTCAAGAGACCCAGTACTTC. The full variable domain, completed using reference TRBV7-2 and TRBJ2-5, is GAGVSQSPSNKVTEKGKDVELRCDPISGHTALYWYRQSLGQGLEFLIYFQGNSAPDKSGLPSDRFSAERTGGSVSTLTIQRTQQEDSAVYLCASSRGAGAQETQYFGPGTRLLVL.

Remarks on this clonotype: As the CDR3 is not closed by the conserved phenylalanine or tryptophan, this likely results from a read error. The rearrangement links TRBV6-1 to TRBJ1-2, with D perhaps TRBD1 (5 bases). CDR1 is MNHNS, CDR2 SASEGT, per germline. CDR3 length: 13 residues. This CDR3 reads CASCEGAGSGYTV. In DNA, the CDR3 is TGTGCCAGCTGTGAAGGGGCAGGGAGTGGCTACACCGTC.

This clonotype has at least ten counts. The J gene is TRBJ1-1, the V gene TRBV6-1, with unresolved D. V lost 6 bases, J lost 1 base, and 15 bases lay in between. CDR1 and CDR2 (germline): MNHNS, SASEGT. The CDR3 length is 15 residues. CDR3 amino acids: CASRSLQRPNTEAFF. The CDR3 DNA reads TGTGCCAGCAGATCGCTCCAGAGACCGAACACTGAAGCTTTCTTT.

This clonotype was seen repeatedly, ten times or more. The chain is built from TRBV28 and TRBJ2-5, with a possible D match to TRBD1 (5 bases). The V gene lost 5 bases and the J gene lost 5 bases, with 12 bases spanning the gap. Germline-derived CDR1 and CDR2 are MDHEN and SYDVKM. This CDR3 is 13 amino acids long. The CDR3 sequence: CASSLRDYETQYF. The CDR3 DNA reads as TGTGCCAGCAGTCTCAGGGATTATGAGACCCAGTACTTC.

This clonotype was recorded many times. This chain joins TRBV11-2 and TRBJ2-2; TRBD2 aligns across 9 bases. This CDR3 is built from 15 residues. Trimming removed 5 bases from V and 4 bases from J; junction bases left unmatched: 5. Germline V gene lookup returns CDR1 SGHAT and CDR2 FQNNGV. The CDR3 DNA is TGTGCCAGCAGCCGTAGCGGGAGTGGCACCGGGGAGCTGTTTTTT. Translated, it gives CASSRSGSGTGELFF.

This clonotype was observed at least ten times. J is TRBJ1-1 and V is TRBV7-2; unclear D gene. There are 15 residues in the CDR3. The V gene lost 6 bases and the J gene lost 4 bases, with 18 bases spanning the gap. CDR1 and CDR2 (germline): SGHTA, FQGNSA. The CDR3 coding sequence is TGTGCCAGCAGTACCCCCAAAGGCTTCGGCACTGAAGCTTTCTTT. Translation: CASSTPKGFGTEAFF.

In this sample, this clonotype turned up a few times. The gene calls are TRBV28 and TRBJ2-4; perhaps TRBD2 as D (6 bases). The germline V gene encodes CDR1 MDHEN and CDR2 SYDVKM. The CDR3 has 16 amino acids. V was cut by 2 bases and J by 8 bases, with 19 bases left in between. CDR3 protein: CASSLMGGEPGDIQYF. The CDR3 DNA follows: TGTGCCAGCAGTTTAATGGGCGGGGAACCGGGGGACATTCAGTACTTC.

In its sample, this clonotype was seen many times. V and J are TRBV7-8 and TRBJ2-7, with 8 bases aligning to TRBD2. V was clipped by 5 bases and J by 3 bases; unmatched bases: 6. The CDR3 loop spans 14 amino acids. Germline lookup yields CDR1 SGHVS and CDR2 FQNEAQ. The CDR3 sequence is CASSRGLAGYEQYF. DNA of the CDR3: TGTGCCAGCAGCCGAGGACTAGCAGGCTACGAGCAGTACTTC.

This clonotype occurred many times. The V and J genes are TRBV12-3 or TRBV12-4 and TRBJ2-7; D possibly matches TRBD1 or TRBD2 (5 bases each). CDR3 length: 16 residues. Trimming pared 7 bases from V and 1 base from J, leaving 20 bases between. Written as DNA, the CDR3 is TGTGCCAGCACCTTCCCTGGGGGAAAAGTTTCCTACGAGCAGTACTTC. This gives the protein CASTFPGGKVSYEQYF.

This chain links TRBV28 with TRBJ1-5; 7 bases fit TRBD1. The CDR3 sequence is 16 residues long. J gave up 2 bases and V 5 bases, and 9 bases lay outside the gene matches. Germline loops: CDR1 MDHEN, CDR2 SYDVKM. CDR3 nucleotides: TGTGCCAGCAGTCCTCACAGGGGCTCGGGCAATCAGCCCCAGCATTTT. This gives the protein CASSPHRGSGNQPQHF.

This clonotype was counted at least ten times. This CDR3 reads CASSLVREQPQHF. CDR3 in DNA: TGTGCCAGCAGCTTAGTCAGGGAACAGCCCCAGCATTTT. This sequence joins TRBV7-2 and TRBJ1-5; a weak D match, TRBD1 (5 bases). V lost 1 base, J lost 7 bases, and 8 bases lay in between. This CDR3 contains 13 residues. Germline V CDR1 and CDR2: SGHTA, FQGNSA.

Ten or more counts support this clonotype. V is TRBV28 and J is TRBJ2-7; D is ambiguous. Germline V gives CDR1 MDHEN, CDR2 SYDVKM. The CDR3 extends over 15 amino acids. Trimming stripped 5 bases from V and 3 bases from J, with 17 bases between. CDR3 coding DNA: TGTGCCAGCAGTCAATATAAGCTGACGGACTACGAGCAGTACTTC. Translated, it gives CASSQYKLTDYEQYF.

This clonotype appeared many times. The rearrangement uses TRBV12-3 or TRBV12-4 and TRBJ2-5; 13 positions agree with TRBD2. The CDR3 runs 15 residues. Germline trimming cut 6 bases from V and 10 bases from J; bases unmatched to any gene: 11. DNA of the CDR3: TGTGCCAGCAGCCCGGGACTAGCGGGGATGTCGGACCAGTACTTC. It codes for CASSPGLAGMSDQYF.

The rearrangement links TRBV24-1 to TRBJ2-5; no clear D gene. The CDR3 is 15 amino acids. Germline CDR1 is KGHDR and CDR2 is SFDVKD. Trimming shortened V by 2 bases and J by 3 bases, and 12 bases separated the two germline ends. The CDR3 here is CATSDSPGSEETQYF. CDR3 DNA sequence: TGTGCCACCAGTGATTCACCCGGATCAGAAGAGACCCAGTACTTC.

This clonotype was picked up many times. The J gene is TRBJ2-5, the V gene TRBV6-5; the D is unclear. V shed 2 bases and J shed 2 bases, with 27 bases lying between them. The CDR3 is 20 amino acids. The V gene's germline CDR1 is MNHEY and CDR2 SVGAGI. The CDR3 sequence is CASSYDLSGLAVDQQETQYF. In nucleotides, the CDR3 is TGTGCCAGCAGTTACGATCTTTCTGGGTTGGCGGTCGACCAACAAGAGACCCAGTACTTC.

V and J are TRBV2 and TRBJ2-7; no reliable D call. The V end was cut by 8 bases, the J end by 5 bases, with 16 bases between. CDR3 length: 13 amino acids. Germline CDR1 reads SNHLY; CDR2 reads FYNNEI. Here the CDR3 DNA reads TGTGCCAGCGCCCCGCCTTACGAGGACGAGCAGTACTTC. This sequence encodes CASAPPYEDEQYF.

This clonotype was seen many times. This chain connects TRBV7-2 to TRBJ2-5; 11 bases are shared with TRBD2. This CDR3 contains 17 residues. V shed 3 bases and J 3 bases; nucleotides not matched to a gene: 9. Looked up from germline, CDR1 is SGHTA and CDR2 is FQGNSA. CDR3 bases: TGTGCCAGCAGCTTTAGCGGGAGGGCCCGGCGGGAAGAGACCCAGTACTTC. It specifies CASSFSGRARREETQYF.

This clonotype was seen many times. Here the CDR3 DNA reads TGTGCCAGCAGCTCCCCGATTCGTAGTCCCCACGAGCAGTACTTC. This sequence encodes CASSSPIRSPHEQYF. This chain links TRBV7-8 with TRBJ2-7; D is uncertain. Trimming removed 4 bases from V and 5 bases from J, with 18 bases in between. Germline CDR1 SGHVS, CDR2 FQNEAQ. This CDR3 has 15 residues.

Remarks on this clonotype: Its ends do not fully match the called genes, so a read error is possible. J is TRBJ2-5 and V is TRBV6-2 or TRBV6-3, with D uncertain. The germline V gene encodes CDR1 MNHEY and CDR2 SVGEGT. This CDR3 spans 11 amino acids. Here the CDR3 DNA reads TGTGCCAGCAGTTCCCCCACGGCCCAAGCGTTC. Translated, it gives CASSSPTAQAF.